Each of the 3 T cell receptor beta chains below was sequenced from the same sample in a study of CD8+CD57+ T cells in acquired aplastic anemia. For CDR3 and TCR beta VDJ profiling, genomic DNA was the template used. TCRdb processed the reads anew with MiXCR; each CDR3 protein has one entry. The sample includes approximately 160,000 distinct CDR3 sequences, approximately 40% of them seen just once. Sequenced: sorted CD4+, CD8+, or CD8+CD57+ T cells (not recorded which) from PBMCs. All receptors derive from a human donor in good health.

The rearrangement uses TRBV6-4 and TRBJ1-2; D not certain. V lost 3 bases, J lost 7 bases, and 12 bases lay in between. Looked up from germline, CDR1 is MRHNA and CDR2 is SNTAGT. CDR3 length: 13 residues. For the CDR3, the DNA is TGTGCCAGCAGTGAGGTCCCGGAGACTGGCTACACCTTC. It translates to CASSEVPETGYTF.

This clonotype was counted at least ten times. The genes are TRBV12-3 or TRBV12-4 and TRBJ2-1; the D call may be TRBD1 or TRBD2 (5 bases each). This CDR3 region has 11 residues. V was pared by 7 bases and J by 11 bases, with 12 bases between. CDR3 sequence reads: CASMTGTQQFF. The DNA for the CDR3 is TGTGCCAGCATGACCGGGACCCAGCAGTTCTTC.

This clonotype was recorded many times. This chain connects TRBV10-3 to TRBJ1-2; D possibly corresponds to TRBD1 (5 bases). The CDR3 totals 15 residues. Per germline, CDR1 ENHRY and CDR2 SYGVKD. Trimming removed 0 bases from V and 2 bases from J, with 10 bases in between. CDR3 sequence reads: CAISESTRTNYGYTF. The CDR3 DNA follows: TGTGCCATCAGTGAGTCGACTCGGACAAACTATGGCTACACCTTC.